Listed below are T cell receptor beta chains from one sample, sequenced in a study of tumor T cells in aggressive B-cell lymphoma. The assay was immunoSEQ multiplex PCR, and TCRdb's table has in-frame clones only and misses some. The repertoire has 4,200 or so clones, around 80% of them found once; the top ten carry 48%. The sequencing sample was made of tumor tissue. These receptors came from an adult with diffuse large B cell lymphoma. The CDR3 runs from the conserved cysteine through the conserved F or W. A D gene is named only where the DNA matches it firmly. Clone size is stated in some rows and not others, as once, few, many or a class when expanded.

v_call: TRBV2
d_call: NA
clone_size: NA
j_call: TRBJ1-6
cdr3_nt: TGTGCCAGCAGCCCGGGTGGGTATGATTCACCCCTCCACTTT
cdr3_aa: CASSPGGYDSPLHF

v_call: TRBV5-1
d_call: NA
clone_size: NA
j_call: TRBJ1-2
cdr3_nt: TGCGCCAGCAGCTTGGTGGCAGAATATGGCTACACCTTC
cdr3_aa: CASSLVAEYGYTF

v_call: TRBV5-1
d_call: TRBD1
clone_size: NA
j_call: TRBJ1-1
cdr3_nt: TGCGCCAGCAGCCCCGGGGCAGGGGGGACGAACACTGAAGCTTTCTTT
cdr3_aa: CASSPGAGGTNTEAFF

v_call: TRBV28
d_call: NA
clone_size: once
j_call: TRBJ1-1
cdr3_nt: TGTGCCAGCAGTTTATGGCAGGGGATCGACACTGAAGCTTTCTTT
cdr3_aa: CASSLWQGIDTEAFF

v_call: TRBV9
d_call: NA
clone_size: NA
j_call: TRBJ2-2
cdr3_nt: TGTGCCAGCAGCGTACGGGGGACCGGGGAGCTGTTTTTT
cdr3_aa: CASSVRGTGELFF

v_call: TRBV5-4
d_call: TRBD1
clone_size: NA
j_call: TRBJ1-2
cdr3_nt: TGTGCCAGCAGCTGGGACAGATCTAACTATGGCTACACCTTC
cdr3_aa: CASSWDRSNYGYTF

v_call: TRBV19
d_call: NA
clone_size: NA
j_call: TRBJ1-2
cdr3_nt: TGTGCCAGCCACCCCGCAGGGGCGGGCTATGGCTACACCTTC
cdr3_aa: CASHPAGAGYGYTF

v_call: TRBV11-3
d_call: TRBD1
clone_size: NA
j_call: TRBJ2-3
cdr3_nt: TGTGCCAGCAGCAACCGACAGGGGGTGACGGATACGCAGTATTTT
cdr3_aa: CASSNRQGVTDTQYF

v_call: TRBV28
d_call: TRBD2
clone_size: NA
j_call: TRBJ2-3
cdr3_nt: TGTGCCAGCAAATCCTTTAGCGGGGGGCCCTTTTCCGGGACAGATACGCAGTATTTT
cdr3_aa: CASKSFSGGPFSGTDTQYF

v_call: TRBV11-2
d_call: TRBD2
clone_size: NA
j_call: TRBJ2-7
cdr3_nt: TGTGCCAGTATAAGACGGGAGGATCAGGACGAGCAGTACTTC
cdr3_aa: CASIRREDQDEQYF

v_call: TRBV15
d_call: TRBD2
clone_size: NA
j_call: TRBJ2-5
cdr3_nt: TGTGCCACCAGCCGAAAGACTAGCGGGCTAGAGGCAGAGACCCAGTACTTC
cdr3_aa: CATSRKTSGLEAETQYF

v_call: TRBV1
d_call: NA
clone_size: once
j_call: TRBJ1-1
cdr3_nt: TGCACCAGCAGCCCGGGACAGGGGGCGATCACTGAAGCTTTCTTT
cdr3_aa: CTSSPGQGAITEAFF

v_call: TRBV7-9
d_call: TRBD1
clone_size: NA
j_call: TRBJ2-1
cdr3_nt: TGTGCCAGCAGCCCTGGGACAGGCGACAATGAGCAGTTCTTC
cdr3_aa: CASSPGTGDNEQFF

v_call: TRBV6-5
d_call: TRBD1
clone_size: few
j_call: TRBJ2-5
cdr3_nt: TGTGCCAGCAGTCGGGACAGACAAGAGACCCAGTACTTC
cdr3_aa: CASSRDRQETQYF

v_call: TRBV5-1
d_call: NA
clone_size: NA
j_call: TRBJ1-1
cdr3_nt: TGCGCCAGCAGCTTGGCCCCGGAGTCTGAAGCTTTCTTT
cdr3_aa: CASSLAPESEAFF

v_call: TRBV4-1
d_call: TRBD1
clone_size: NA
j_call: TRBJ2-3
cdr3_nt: TGCGCCAGCAGCCCGGACAGGGGAGCAGATACGCAGTATTTT
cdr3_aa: CASSPDRGADTQYF

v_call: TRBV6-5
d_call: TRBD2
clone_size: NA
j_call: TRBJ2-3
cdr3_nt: TGTGCCAGCAGAGAGCGGGGGACTACAGATACGCAGTATTTT
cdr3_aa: CASRERGTTDTQYF

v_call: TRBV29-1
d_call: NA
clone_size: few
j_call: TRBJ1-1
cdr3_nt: TGCAGCGCCCCGTCCGGGGGGATGAACACTGAAGCTTTCTTT
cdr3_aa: CSAPSGGMNTEAFF